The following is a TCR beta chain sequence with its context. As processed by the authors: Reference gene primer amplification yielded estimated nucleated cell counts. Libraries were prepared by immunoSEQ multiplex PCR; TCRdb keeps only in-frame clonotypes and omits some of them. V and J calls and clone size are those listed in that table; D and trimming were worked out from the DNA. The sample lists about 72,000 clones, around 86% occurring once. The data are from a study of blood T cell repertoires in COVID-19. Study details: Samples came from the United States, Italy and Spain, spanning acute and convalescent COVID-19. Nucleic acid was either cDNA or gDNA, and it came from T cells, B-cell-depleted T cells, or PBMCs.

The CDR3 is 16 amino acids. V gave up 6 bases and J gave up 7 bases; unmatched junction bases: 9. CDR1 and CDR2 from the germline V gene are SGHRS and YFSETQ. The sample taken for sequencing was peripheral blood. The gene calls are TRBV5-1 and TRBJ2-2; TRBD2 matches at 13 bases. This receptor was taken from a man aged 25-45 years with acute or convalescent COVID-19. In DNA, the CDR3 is TGCGCCAGCAAATCACTAGCGGGAGGGCCCGGCGGGGAGCTGTTTTTT. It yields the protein CASKSLAGGPGGELFF.